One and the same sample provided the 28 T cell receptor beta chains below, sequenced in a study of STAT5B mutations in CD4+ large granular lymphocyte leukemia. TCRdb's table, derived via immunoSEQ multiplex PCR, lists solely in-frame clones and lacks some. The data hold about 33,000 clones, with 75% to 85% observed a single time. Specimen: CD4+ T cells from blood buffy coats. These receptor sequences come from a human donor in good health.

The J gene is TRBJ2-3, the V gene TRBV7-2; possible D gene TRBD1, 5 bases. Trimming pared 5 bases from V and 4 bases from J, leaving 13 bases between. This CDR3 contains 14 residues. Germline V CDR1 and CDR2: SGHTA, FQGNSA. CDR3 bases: TGTGCCAGCAGCCCCCCCTCAGGGCCAGATACGCAGTATTTT. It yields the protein CASSPPSGPDTQYF.

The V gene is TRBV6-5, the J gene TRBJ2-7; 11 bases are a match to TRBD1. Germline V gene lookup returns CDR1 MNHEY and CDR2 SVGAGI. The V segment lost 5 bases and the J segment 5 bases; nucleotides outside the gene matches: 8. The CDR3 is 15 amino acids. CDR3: CASSKTGTGGDEQYF. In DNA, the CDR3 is TGTGCCAGCAGTAAAACCGGGACAGGGGGAGACGAGCAGTACTTC.

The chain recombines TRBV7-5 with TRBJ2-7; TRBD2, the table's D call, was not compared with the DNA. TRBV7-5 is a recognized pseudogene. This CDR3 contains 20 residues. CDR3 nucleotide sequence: TGTGCCAGAAGTCCGGGTCGCTGTTGGACTAGCGGGATAAGCACCTACGAGCAGTACTTC. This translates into CARSPGRCWTSGISTYEQYF.

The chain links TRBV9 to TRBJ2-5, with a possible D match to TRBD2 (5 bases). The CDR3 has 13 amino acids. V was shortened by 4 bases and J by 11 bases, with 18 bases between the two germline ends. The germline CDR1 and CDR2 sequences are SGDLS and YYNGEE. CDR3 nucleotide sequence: TGTGCCAGCAGCTCTGGTAGCGAGGCGTTGCAGTACTTC. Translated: CASSSGSEALQYF.

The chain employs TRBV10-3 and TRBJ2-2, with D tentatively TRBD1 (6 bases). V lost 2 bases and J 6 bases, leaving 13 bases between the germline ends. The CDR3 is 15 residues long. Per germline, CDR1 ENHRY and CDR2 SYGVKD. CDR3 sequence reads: CAISEVGRGSGELFF. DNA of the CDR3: TGTGCCATCAGTGAGGTCGGCAGGGGCTCCGGGGAGCTGTTTTTT.

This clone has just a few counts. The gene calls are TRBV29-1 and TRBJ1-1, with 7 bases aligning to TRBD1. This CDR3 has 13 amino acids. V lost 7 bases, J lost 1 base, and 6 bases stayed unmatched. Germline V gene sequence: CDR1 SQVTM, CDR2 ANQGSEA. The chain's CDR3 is CSANRGRNTEAFF. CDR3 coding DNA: TGCAGCGCAAACAGGGGCAGGAACACTGAAGCTTTCTTT.

CDR3 DNA sequence: TGTGCCAGCAGTTCTACACAGAACTATGGCTACACCTTC. Protein sequence: CASSSTQNYGYTF. The chain combines TRBV27 with TRBJ1-2; D is uncertain. Germline V lookup: CDR1 MNHEY, CDR2 SMNVEV (reference sequence). The V end was cut by 4 bases, the J end by 2 bases, with 8 bases between. This CDR3 has 13 residues.

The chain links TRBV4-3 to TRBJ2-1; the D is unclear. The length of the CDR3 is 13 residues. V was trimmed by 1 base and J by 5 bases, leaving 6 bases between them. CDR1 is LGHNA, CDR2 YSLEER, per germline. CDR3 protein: CASSQALNNEQFF. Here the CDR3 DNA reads TGCGCCAGCAGCCAAGCCCTCAACAATGAGCAGTTCTTC.

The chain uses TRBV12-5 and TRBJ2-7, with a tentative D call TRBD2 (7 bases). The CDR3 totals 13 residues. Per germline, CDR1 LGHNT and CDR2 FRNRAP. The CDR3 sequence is CPSRGAPSYEQYF. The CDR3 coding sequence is TGTCCCAGTCGGGGGGCTCCTTCCTACGAGCAGTACTTC.

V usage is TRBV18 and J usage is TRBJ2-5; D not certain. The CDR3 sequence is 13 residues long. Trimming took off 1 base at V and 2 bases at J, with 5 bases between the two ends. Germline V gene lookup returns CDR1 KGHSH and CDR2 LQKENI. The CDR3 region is CASSPRLQETQYF. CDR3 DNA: TGTGCCAGCTCACCACGGCTTCAAGAGACCCAGTACTTC.

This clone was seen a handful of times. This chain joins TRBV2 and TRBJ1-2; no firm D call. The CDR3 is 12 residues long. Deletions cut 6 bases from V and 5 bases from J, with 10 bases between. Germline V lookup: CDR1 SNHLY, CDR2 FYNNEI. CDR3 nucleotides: TGTGCCAGCAGACCCAGCGGATATGGCTACACCTTC. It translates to CASRPSGYGYTF.

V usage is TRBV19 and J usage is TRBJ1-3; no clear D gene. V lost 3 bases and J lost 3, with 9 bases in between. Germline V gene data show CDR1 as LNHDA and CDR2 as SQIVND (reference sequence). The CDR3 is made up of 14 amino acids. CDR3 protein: CASSMLGLGNTIYF. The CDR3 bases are TGTGCCAGTAGTATGCTGGGTCTTGGAAACACCATATATTTT. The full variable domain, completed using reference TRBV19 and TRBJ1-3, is DGGITQSPKYLFRKEGQNVTLSCEQNLNHDAMYWYRQDPGQGLRLIYYSQIVNDFQKGDIAEGYSVSREKKESFPLTVTSAQKNPTAFYLCASSMLGLGNTIYFGEGSWLTVV.

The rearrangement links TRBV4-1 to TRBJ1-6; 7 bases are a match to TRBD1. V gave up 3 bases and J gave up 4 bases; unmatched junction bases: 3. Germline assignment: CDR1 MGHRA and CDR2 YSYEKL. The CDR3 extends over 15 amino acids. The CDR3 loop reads CASSHPGQYNSPLHF. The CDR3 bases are TGCGCCAGCAGCCACCCGGGACAGTATAATTCACCCCTCCACTTT.

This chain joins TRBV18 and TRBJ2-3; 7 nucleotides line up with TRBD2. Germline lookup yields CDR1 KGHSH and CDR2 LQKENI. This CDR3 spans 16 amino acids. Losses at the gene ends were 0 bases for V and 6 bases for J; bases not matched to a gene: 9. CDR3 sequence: CASSPPAGVGSDTQYF. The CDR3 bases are TGTGCCAGCTCACCACCGGCGGGAGTAGGTAGTGATACGCAGTATTTT.

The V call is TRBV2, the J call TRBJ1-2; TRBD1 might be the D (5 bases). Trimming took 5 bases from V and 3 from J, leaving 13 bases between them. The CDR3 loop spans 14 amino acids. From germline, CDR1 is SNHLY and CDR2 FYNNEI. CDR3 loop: CASSPTQADYGYTF. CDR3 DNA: TGTGCCAGCAGTCCTACACAGGCTGACTATGGCTACACCTTC. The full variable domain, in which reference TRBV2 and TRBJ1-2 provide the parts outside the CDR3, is EPEVTQTPSHQVTQMGQEVILRCVPISNHLYFYWYRQILGQKVEFLVSFYNNEISEKSEIFDDQFSVERPDGSNFTLKIRSTKLEDSAMYFCASSPTQADYGYTFGSGTRLTVV.

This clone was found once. CDR3 protein: CASSLARYGYTF. DNA of the CDR3: TGTGCCAGCAGTTTAGCTCGGTATGGCTACACCTTC. This chain uses TRBV28 with TRBJ1-2; no firm D call. The CDR3 contains 12 residues. Deletions cut 2 bases from V and 5 bases from J, with 6 bases between. From germline, CDR1 is MDHEN and CDR2 SYDVKM.

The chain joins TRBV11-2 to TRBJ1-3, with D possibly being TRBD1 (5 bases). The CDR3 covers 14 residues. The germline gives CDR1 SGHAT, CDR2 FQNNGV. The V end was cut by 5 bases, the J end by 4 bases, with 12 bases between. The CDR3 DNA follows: TGTGCCAGCAGCCCACAGGCGGCCGGAAACACCATATATTTT. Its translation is CASSPQAAGNTIYF.

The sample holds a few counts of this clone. CDR3 nucleotide sequence: TGTGCCAGCAGCCCCGTGAACACTGAAGCTTTCTTT. This encodes CASSPVNTEAFF. The chain has TRBV28 and TRBJ1-1; D uncertain. Trimming removed 6 bases from V and 0 bases from J, with 5 bases in between. Germline CDR1 is MDHEN and CDR2 is SYDVKM. The CDR3 extends over 12 amino acids.

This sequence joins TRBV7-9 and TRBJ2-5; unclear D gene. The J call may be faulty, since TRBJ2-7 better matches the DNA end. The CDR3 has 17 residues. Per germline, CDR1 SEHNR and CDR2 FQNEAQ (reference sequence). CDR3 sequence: CASTKRRAGGSTYEQYF. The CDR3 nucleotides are TGTGCCAGCACCAAAAGAAGGGCTGGCGGTTCCACCTACGAGCAGTACTTC.

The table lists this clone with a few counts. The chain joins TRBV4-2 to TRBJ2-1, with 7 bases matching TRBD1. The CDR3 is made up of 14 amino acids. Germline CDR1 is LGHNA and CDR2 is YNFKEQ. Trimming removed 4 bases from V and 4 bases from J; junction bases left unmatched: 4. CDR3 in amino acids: CASSPGTAYNEQFF. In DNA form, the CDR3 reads TGTGCCAGCAGCCCCGGGACAGCGTACAATGAGCAGTTCTTC.

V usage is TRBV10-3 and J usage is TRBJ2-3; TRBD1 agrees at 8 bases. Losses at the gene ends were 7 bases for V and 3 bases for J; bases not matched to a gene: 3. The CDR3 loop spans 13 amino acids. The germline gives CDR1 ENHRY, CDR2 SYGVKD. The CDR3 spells CAIKDRDTDTQYF. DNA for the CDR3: TGTGCCATCAAGGACAGGGATACAGATACGCAGTATTTT.

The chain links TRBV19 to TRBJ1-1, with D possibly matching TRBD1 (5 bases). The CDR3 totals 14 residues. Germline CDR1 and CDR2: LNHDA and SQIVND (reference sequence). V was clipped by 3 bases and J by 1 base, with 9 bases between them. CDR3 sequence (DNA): TGTGCCAGTAGTATTTCCCAGGGGAACACTGAAGCTTTCTTT. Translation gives CASSISQGNTEAFF.

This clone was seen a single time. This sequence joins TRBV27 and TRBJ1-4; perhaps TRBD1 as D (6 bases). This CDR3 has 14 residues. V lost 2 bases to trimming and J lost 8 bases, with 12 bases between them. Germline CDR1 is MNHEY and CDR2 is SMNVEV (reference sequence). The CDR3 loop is CASSLNRVEEKLFF. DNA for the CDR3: TGTGCCAGCAGTTTAAACAGGGTAGAGGAAAAACTGTTTTTT.

CDR3 nucleotides: TGTGCCAGCAGCCGGGGGGTGCGGGACACAGATACGCAGTATTTT. It yields the protein CASSRGVRDTDTQYF. V gene TRBV4-2 combines with J gene TRBJ2-3; tentatively, D is TRBD2 (6 bases). The germline V gene encodes CDR1 LGHNA and CDR2 YNFKEQ. Trimming left V 4 bases short and J 2 bases short, with 13 bases between. This CDR3 comprises 15 residues.

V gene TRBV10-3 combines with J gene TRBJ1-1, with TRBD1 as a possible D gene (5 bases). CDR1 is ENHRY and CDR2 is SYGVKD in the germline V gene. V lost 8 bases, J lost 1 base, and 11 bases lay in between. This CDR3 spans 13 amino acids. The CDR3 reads CAIQGVGNTEAFF. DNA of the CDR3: TGTGCCATCCAGGGCGTGGGGAACACTGAAGCTTTCTTT.

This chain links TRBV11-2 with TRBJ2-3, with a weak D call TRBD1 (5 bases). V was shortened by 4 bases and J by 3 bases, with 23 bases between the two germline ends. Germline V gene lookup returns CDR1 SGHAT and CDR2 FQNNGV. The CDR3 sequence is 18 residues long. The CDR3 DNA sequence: TGTGCCAGCAGCTCCTCGGCAGGGTTTATTTTTGGTACAGATACGCAGTATTTT. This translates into CASSSSAGFIFGTDTQYF.

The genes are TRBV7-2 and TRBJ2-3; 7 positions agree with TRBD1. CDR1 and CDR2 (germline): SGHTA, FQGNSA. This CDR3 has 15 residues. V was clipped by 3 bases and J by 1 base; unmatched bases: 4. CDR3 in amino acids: CASSLLGQRTDTQYF. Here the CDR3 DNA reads TGTGCCAGCAGCTTGTTGGGACAGCGCACAGATACGCAGTATTTT.

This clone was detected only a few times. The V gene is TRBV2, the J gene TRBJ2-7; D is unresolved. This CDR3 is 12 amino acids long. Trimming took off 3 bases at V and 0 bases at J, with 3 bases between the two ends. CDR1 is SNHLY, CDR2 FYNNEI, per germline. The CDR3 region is CASSDPSYEQYF. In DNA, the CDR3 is TGTGCCAGCAGTGACCCCTCCTACGAGCAGTACTTC.